This note documents a single TCR beta chain sequence. Its antigen is still unknown. This CDR3 is built from 16 residues. The V end lost 0 bases, the J end lost 0 bases, and 8 bases lay between the germline ends. CDR1 is LGHNA and CDR2 is YNFKEQ in the germline V gene. The entry originates in a study of shared clonotypes between healthy human individuals. Overall study results and limits: The four-donor shared clonotypes exceeded non-shared clonotypes in generation probability, with non-shared ones scoring lower.

Repertoires were generated with immunoSEQ multiplex PCR, while TCRdb's copy carries only in-frame clones and drops some. The top ten clones hold approximately 0.4% of a sample with millions of clones, 85% to 95% of them seen once. Those who donated, Caucasian adults without exception, all lived in Nashville, Tennessee. This clonotype was sampled from a man aged 18 to 29 in good health. Some clones in this sample may be carry-over from other donors' samples. The chain employs TRBV4-2 and TRBJ2-2, with D tentatively TRBD2 (5 bases). The sequencing sample was made of naive CD4+ T cells from PBMCs. Described subset: CD45RA+ positively selected. The CDR3 DNA follows: TGTGCCAGCAGCCAAGAACCGGGGACGAACACCGGGGAGCTGTTTTTT. Its translation is CASSQEPGTNTGELFF.